A selection of T cell receptor beta chains follows, all from one sample in a study of cytomegalovirus exposure and HLA in healthy donors. Sequencing used immunoSEQ multiplex PCR; TCRdb keeps in-frame clones, though not all of them. The sample has fewer than 200,000 clones; roughly 84% are singletons. Sequences were obtained from PBMCs. The receptors were sampled from a young man in good health and CMV-seropositive. Each CDR3 is given with its conserved first and last residue. A D gene is named only where the DNA matches it firmly. Clone size is stated in some rows and not others, as once, few, many or a class when expanded.

cdr3_aa	cdr3_nt	clone_size	v_call	d_call	j_call
CASSLGQGPANYGYTF	TGTGCCAGCAGCCTCGGACAGGGACCTGCTAACTATGGCTACACCTTC	-	TRBV5-6	TRBD1	TRBJ1-2
CASSLDRAALNTEAFF	TGCGCCAGCAGCTTGGACAGGGCGGCCCTGAACACTGAAGCTTTCTTT	-	TRBV5-1	-	TRBJ1-1
CASSYYSQAGYTF	TGTGCCAGCAGTTATTATTCGCAGGCTGGCTACACCTTC	-	TRBV6-5	-	TRBJ1-2
CSAAGGPEAFF	TGCAGTGCTGCAGGGGGCCCTGAAGCTTTCTTT	-	TRBV20-1	TRBD1	TRBJ1-1
CASSVTAGAGQPQHF	TGTGCCAGCAGCGTGACAGCTGGGGCTGGTCAGCCCCAGCATTTT	-	TRBV9	-	TRBJ1-5
CASSVELAGRLGEQFF	TGTGCCAGCAGCGTAGAACTAGCGGGGAGGTTGGGTGAGCAGTTCTTC	-	TRBV9	TRBD2	TRBJ2-1
CASSNPQGLTDTQYF	TGTGCCAGCAGCAACCCCCAGGGGCTCACAGATACGCAGTATTTT	-	TRBV7-9	-	TRBJ2-3
CASSQGGGAKNIQYF	TGTGCCAGCAGCCAGGGCGGGGGCGCCAAAAACATTCAGTACTTC	-	TRBV7-2	-	TRBJ2-4
CASSVGTTEETQYF	TGTGCCAGCAGCGTAGGGACTACCGAAGAGACCCAGTACTTC	once	TRBV9	-	TRBJ2-5
CASRAGRNNEQFF	TGTGCCAGCCGTGCGGGTAGGAACAATGAGCAGTTCTTC	-	TRBV6-5	-	TRBJ2-1
CASSERTGLPDTQYF	TGTGCCAGCAGTGAAAGAACAGGCCTCCCAGATACGCAGTATTTT	-	TRBV6-1	-	TRBJ2-3
CAIMEASTSSYEQYF	TGTGCCATCATGGAGGCCTCAACTAGCTCCTACGAGCAGTACTTC	-	TRBV10-3	-	TRBJ2-7
CASSSPGASAAEQFF	TGTGCCAGCAGTTCCCCAGGGGCATCCGCGGCTGAGCAGTTCTTC	-	TRBV6-1	-	TRBJ2-1
CAWSVQAGGPLPQYF	TGTGCCTGGAGTGTACAAGCGGGGGGTCCCCTGCCTCAGTACTTC	once	TRBV30	TRBD2	TRBJ2-4
CASSDVGRSYTF	TGTGCCAGCAGTGACGTAGGCAGGAGCTACACCTTC	-	TRBV6-4	-	TRBJ1-2
CASSSPNSGAFF	TGTGCCAGCAGCTCCCCGAATTCAGGAGCTTTCTTT	-	TRBV7-2	-	TRBJ1-1
CAWGLSGNTIYF	TGTGCCTGGGGCCTCTCGGGAAACACCATATATTTT	-	TRBV30	-	TRBJ1-3
CASSQGVAGATEQFF	TGTGCCAGCAGCCAAGGGGTAGCGGGGGCAACTGAGCAGTTCTTC	-	TRBV11-2	TRBD2	TRBJ2-1
CASDDRATDTQYF	TGTGCCAGCGATGACAGGGCTACAGATACGCAGTATTTT	few	TRBV6-6	TRBD1	TRBJ2-3
CSVWQGNTEAFF	TGCAGCGTTTGGCAGGGGAACACTGAAGCTTTCTTT	few	TRBV29-1	-	TRBJ1-1
CASSLVARAGNTIYF	TGTGCCAGCAGCCTAGTAGCCAGGGCTGGAAACACCATATATTTT	-	TRBV7-8	-	TRBJ1-3
CASSQQPGQGYEQYF	TGCGCCAGCAGCCAGCAACCGGGACAGGGCTACGAGCAGTACTTC	-	TRBV4-3	TRBD1	TRBJ2-7
CASSVGQTNYGYTF	TGCGCCAGCAGCGTAGGACAGACAAACTATGGCTACACCTTC	-	TRBV5-1	-	TRBJ1-2
CSASGATQYF	TGCAGTGCTAGCGGAGCGACCCAGTACTTC	-	TRBV20-1	-	TRBJ2-5
CASSLMEAHTGELFF	TGTGCCAGCAGCTTAATGGAAGCGCACACCGGGGAGCTGTTTTTT	-	TRBV7-2	-	TRBJ2-2
CASSLETDTEAFF	TGCGCCAGCAGCTTGGAGACAGACACTGAAGCTTTCTTT	-	TRBV5-1	-	TRBJ1-1
CASSLGGGVNEQFF	TGTGCCAGCAGCTTGGGCGGGGGGGTAAATGAGCAGTTCTTC	-	TRBV7-9	TRBD2	TRBJ2-1
CASRTGLSGANGLTF	TGTGCCAGCAGGACAGGGCTGTCTGGGGCCAACGGCCTGACTTTC	-	TRBV27	TRBD1	TRBJ2-6
CASHPETSGGAVYNEQFF	TGTGCCAGCCACCCTGAGACTAGCGGGGGGGCCGTTTACAATGAGCAGTTCTTC	-	TRBV4-2	TRBD2	TRBJ2-1
CAISDYDRGGEQYF	TGTGCCATCAGTGATTACGACAGGGGCGGCGAGCAGTACTTC	-	TRBV10-3	TRBD1	TRBJ2-7
CASSILNRENTQYF	TGTGCCAGTAGTATACTCAACAGGGAAAATACGCAGTATTTT	-	TRBV19	-	TRBJ2-3
CAWTAGVGGMNTEAFF	TGTGCCTGGACAGCCGGGGTAGGTGGGATGAACACTGAAGCTTTCTTT	-	TRBV30	-	TRBJ1-1
CASAQRDSTDTQYF	TGTGCTAGTGCCCAGCGGGACTCAACAGATACGCAGTATTTT	-	TRBV12-5	TRBD2	TRBJ2-3
CAISEEGVPNRKNSQYF	TGTGCCATCAGTGAGGAGGGGGTACCGAACCGCAAAAACAGTCAGTACTTC	once	TRBV10-3	-	TRBJ2-4
CAWSLGTGADTQYF	TGTGCCTGGAGTTTAGGGACAGGGGCAGATACGCAGTATTTT	-	TRBV30	TRBD1	TRBJ2-3
CASSPGQENSPLHF	TGTGCCAGCAGTCCAGGACAGGAGAATTCACCCCTCCACTTT	few	TRBV4-2	TRBD1	TRBJ1-6
CASSGGGYEQYF	TGTGCCAGCAGTGGGGGGGGTTACGAGCAGTACTTC	-	TRBV25-1	TRBD2	TRBJ2-7
CASSVSSGPTGELFF	TGTGCCAGCAGTGTATCTAGCGGACCCACCGGGGAGCTGTTTTTT	few	TRBV6-5	TRBD2	TRBJ2-2
CASSASTGGNYGYTF	TGTGCCAGCAGCGCATCCACAGGGGGCAACTATGGCTACACCTTC	-	TRBV9	TRBD1	TRBJ1-2
CASSLLGAGGQIEQFF	TGTGCCAGCAGCTTATTAGGAGCGGGGGGGCAGATTGAGCAGTTCTTC	once	TRBV7-6	TRBD2	TRBJ2-1
CASSLGPTKLTNEQFF	TGTGCCAGCAGCTTAGGACCCACCAAACTAACCAATGAGCAGTTCTTC	few	TRBV13	-	TRBJ2-1
CASSEGTGPPWEQYF	TGCGCCAGCAGCGAGGGGACAGGGCCCCCCTGGGAGCAGTACTTC	-	TRBV4-1	TRBD1	TRBJ2-7
CASSYSVGGSYEQYF	TGTGCCAGCAGTTACTCGGTAGGGGGCTCCTACGAGCAGTACTTC	-	TRBV6-5	-	TRBJ2-7
CASILPRGSKQGEAFF	TGTGCCAGTATCCTGCCCCGGGGATCTAAACAGGGTGAAGCTTTCTTT	-	TRBV19	-	TRBJ1-1
CATSRDLMQGNQPQHF	TGTGCCACCAGCAGAGATCTTATGCAGGGAAATCAGCCCCAGCATTTT	-	TRBV15	-	TRBJ1-5